This TCR beta chain stems from a study of T cell repertoires in ileal Crohn's disease. Study information: All patients had surgery for stricturing (61%) or penetrating (about 40%) disease.

The data were produced by immunoSEQ multiplex PCR, yet TCRdb's version contains in-frame clones alone and is incomplete. In the table there are under 14,000 clones, roughly 91% of which are singletons. Time point specified: inflamed ileum from the surgical specimen. Eligibility required adulthood, ileal or ileocolonic Crohn's disease and indicated ileocolonic resection. The germline CDR1 and CDR2 sequences are SNHLY and FYNNEI. V shed 8 bases and J shed 3 bases, with 17 bases lying between them. The CDR3 covers 15 residues. Study conclusions and caveats: Compared with CD4 T cells, sorted CD8 cells carried more expanded clones. Endoscopic recurrence occurred in every patient whose clonality exceeded 26.8%.

Details on this clone: Its antigen is unknown.

The J gene is TRBJ1-5, the V gene TRBV2, with D perhaps TRBD1 (5 bases). This TCR came from an adult with Crohn's disease. The sequenced material came from ileal tissue. The CDR3 nucleotides are TGTGCCAGCTCCACCACAGGCTTTCCCAATCAGCCCCAGCATTTT. Its translation is CASSTTGFPNQPQHF. Full variable domain (missing parts from reference TRBV2 and TRBJ1-5): EPEVTQTPSHQVTQMGQEVILRCVPISNHLYFYWYRQILGQKVEFLVSFYNNEISEKSEIFDDQFSVERPDGSNFTLKIRSTKLEDSAMYFCASSTTGFPNQPQHFGDGTRLSIL.